This T cell receptor (beta chain) was sequenced in a study of identifying expanded T cells in peripheral blood. During the collection period, no donor immune events like infections were recorded. Study-level points and caveats: Roughly two-week clone count variance significantly increased as total template count grew. Over two and four weeks, about 15 and 18 clones changed, versus more than 1 between replicates.

Germline V gives CDR1 MNHEY, CDR2 SMNVEV (reference sequence). The CDR3 contains 14 residues. V trimming: 4 bases; J trimming: 6 bases; junction bases outside the gene matches: 7. Concerning this clone itself: Its antigen is unidentified.

The method was immunoSEQ multiplex PCR; TCRdb's version includes in-frame clones alone and lacks a portion of them. The sample includes roughly 120,000 clones, 88% of them seen just once. This sequence was found in a person aged 18 to 70 in good health. The rearrangement joins TRBV27 to TRBJ2-5; 8 bases fit TRBD1. Sequencing was carried out using blood. The CDR3 protein is CASSSGQGSQTQYF. The DNA of the CDR3 is TGTGCCAGCAGTTCTGGACAGGGAAGTCAGACCCAGTACTTC.